This is a list of T cell receptor beta chains from one sample in a study of shared clonotypes between healthy human individuals. Profiled with immunoSEQ multiplex PCR; TCRdb holds only in-frame clones, not every one. The sample carries roughly 500,000 clones, around 80% recorded once. Specimen: PBMCs. The receptor set was obtained from a woman in her forties in good health. Some clones in this sample may be carry-over from other donors' samples. Both conserved end residues are part of each CDR3. Fields, in order: clone size, V gene, J gene, D gene, CDR3 protein, CDR3 DNA. D genes are given only for firm matches. The listing skips clone size in some rows; elsewhere it reads once, few, many or a size class.

abundance: many; v_gene: TRBV6-6; j_gene: TRBJ2-7; d_gene: TRBD1; CDR3aa: CASSGQGEGEQYF; CDR3nt: TGTGCCAGTTCGGGACAGGGTGAGGGCGAGCAGTACTTC
abundance: -; v_gene: TRBV30; j_gene: TRBJ2-5; d_gene: TRBD2; CDR3aa: CAWSVLAGGTKETQYF; CDR3nt: TGTGCCTGGAGTGTACTGGCGGGAGGGACTAAAGAGACCCAGTACTTC
abundance: few; v_gene: TRBV5-1; j_gene: TRBJ2-1; d_gene: -; CDR3aa: CASSLATSSYNEQFF; CDR3nt: TGCGCCAGCAGCTTGGCGACTAGCTCCTACAATGAGCAGTTCTTC
abundance: once; v_gene: TRBV4-2; j_gene: TRBJ2-2; d_gene: -; CDR3aa: CASSQEVTATGELFF; CDR3nt: TGTGCCAGCAGCCAAGAGGTAACAGCCACCGGGGAGCTGTTTTTT
abundance: -; v_gene: TRBV7-3; j_gene: TRBJ1-3; d_gene: TRBD1; CDR3aa: CASSARQGALSGNTIYF; CDR3nt: TGTGCCAGCAGCGCCCGACAGGGGGCTCTCTCTGGAAACACCATATATTTT
abundance: once; v_gene: TRBV10-3; j_gene: TRBJ2-2; d_gene: -; CDR3aa: CAISGKTSPPQGELFF; CDR3nt: TGTGCCATCAGTGGGAAGACTTCTCCACCCCAGGGGGAGCTGTTTTTT
abundance: -; v_gene: TRBV7-3; j_gene: TRBJ2-7; d_gene: -; CDR3aa: CASSLDRNYEQYF; CDR3nt: TGTGCCAGCAGCCTGGACAGAAACTACGAGCAGTACTTC
abundance: -; v_gene: TRBV7-9; j_gene: TRBJ1-2; d_gene: -; CDR3aa: CASSFLKTVHNYGYTF; CDR3nt: TGTGCCAGCAGCTTCCTGAAGACAGTTCATAACTATGGCTACACCTTC
abundance: few; v_gene: TRBV30; j_gene: TRBJ1-5; d_gene: TRBD1; CDR3aa: CAWSVGTGGNQPQHF; CDR3nt: TGTGCCTGGAGTGTAGGCACAGGGGGCAATCAGCCCCAGCATTTT
abundance: few; v_gene: TRBV10-1; j_gene: TRBJ2-5; d_gene: -; CDR3aa: CASSEKVLREREETQYF; CDR3nt: TGCGCCAGCAGTGAGAAGGTTTTGAGGGAGAGAGAGGAGACCCAGTACTTC
abundance: -; v_gene: TRBV2; j_gene: TRBJ2-3; d_gene: -; CDR3aa: CASNYVRGMSDTQYF; CDR3nt: TGTGCCAGCAATTACGTAAGGGGCATGTCAGATACGCAGTATTTT
abundance: -; v_gene: TRBV19; j_gene: TRBJ2-1; d_gene: -; CDR3aa: CASSIGQGFYNEQFF; CDR3nt: TGTGCCAGTAGTATTGGGCAGGGGTTCTACAATGAGCAGTTCTTC
abundance: -; v_gene: TRBV7-9; j_gene: TRBJ2-7; d_gene: -; CDR3aa: CASSRGDTTYEQYF; CDR3nt: TGTGCCAGCAGCCGGGGGGACACCACCTACGAGCAGTACTTC
abundance: -; v_gene: TRBV30; j_gene: TRBJ1-5; d_gene: -; CDR3aa: CAWSEGNQPQHF; CDR3nt: TGTGCCTGGAGTGAGGGGAATCAGCCCCAGCATTTT
abundance: -; v_gene: TRBV28; j_gene: TRBJ1-1; d_gene: TRBD1; CDR3aa: CATSQTGADTEAFF; CDR3nt: TGTGCAACCTCACAAACAGGGGCGGACACTGAAGCTTTCTTT
abundance: -; v_gene: TRBV18; j_gene: TRBJ1-4; d_gene: TRBD1; CDR3aa: CASSQGQATNEKLFF; CDR3nt: TGTGCCAGCTCACAAGGACAGGCAACTAATGAAAAACTGTTTTTT
abundance: -; v_gene: TRBV30; j_gene: TRBJ2-7; d_gene: -; CDR3aa: CACTAGSSSYEQYF; CDR3nt: TGTGCCTGCACAGCAGGGAGCAGCTCCTACGAGCAGTACTTC
abundance: once; v_gene: TRBV6-5; j_gene: TRBJ1-2; d_gene: -; CDR3aa: CASGGRGGYTF; CDR3nt: TGTGCCAGCGGGGGGCGAGGTGGCTACACCTTC
abundance: -; v_gene: TRBV5-4; j_gene: TRBJ1-2; d_gene: TRBD1; CDR3aa: CASSLGGTGGHGYTF; CDR3nt: TGTGCCAGCAGCTTGGGTGGGACAGGGGGGCATGGCTACACCTTC
abundance: -; v_gene: TRBV30; j_gene: TRBJ1-4; d_gene: -; CDR3aa: CAWSRVRAINEKLFF; CDR3nt: TGTGCCTGGAGTCGGGTCAGGGCTATCAATGAAAAACTGTTTTTT
abundance: -; v_gene: TRBV7-6; j_gene: TRBJ1-1; d_gene: TRBD1; CDR3aa: CASSFLKQGPLRDTEAFF; CDR3nt: TGTGCCAGCAGCTTTCTGAAACAGGGGCCCCTCAGGGACACTGAAGCTTTCTTT
abundance: few; v_gene: TRBV7-2; j_gene: TRBJ2-2; d_gene: TRBD2; CDR3aa: CASSLPGTSGRRAGELFF; CDR3nt: TGTGCCAGCAGCCTCCCTGGGACTAGCGGGAGGCGGGCCGGGGAGCTGTTTTTT
abundance: -; v_gene: TRBV1; j_gene: TRBJ2-7; d_gene: -; CDR3aa: CTSRRKRLAGGRRYEQYF; CDR3nt: TGCACCAGCAGGAGGAAAAGACTAGCGGGAGGAAGGAGATACGAGCAGTACTTC
abundance: -; v_gene: TRBV27; j_gene: TRBJ2-7; d_gene: TRBD2; CDR3aa: CASSSGSALYEQYF; CDR3nt: TGTGCCAGCAGTAGCGGGAGCGCTTTGTACGAGCAGTACTTC
abundance: -; v_gene: TRBV28; j_gene: TRBJ1-5; d_gene: -; CDR3aa: CASSLDGNQPQHF; CDR3nt: TGTGCCAGCAGTTTGGATGGGAATCAGCCCCAGCATTTT
abundance: once; v_gene: TRBV28; j_gene: TRBJ2-3; d_gene: -; CDR3aa: CASSLGWGMTDTQYF; CDR3nt: TGTGCCAGCAGTTTGGGATGGGGAATGACAGATACGCAGTATTTT
abundance: -; v_gene: TRBV5-1; j_gene: TRBJ2-3; d_gene: -; CDR3aa: CASSLGLSFVSDTQYF; CDR3nt: TGCGCCAGCAGCTTGGGGCTATCCTTTGTTTCAGATACGCAGTATTTT
abundance: -; v_gene: TRBV7-8; j_gene: TRBJ1-4; d_gene: -; CDR3aa: CASSLDWTDAEKLFF; CDR3nt: TGTGCCAGCAGCTTAGATTGGACTGATGCCGAAAAACTGTTTTTT
abundance: -; v_gene: TRBV5-1; j_gene: TRBJ1-2; d_gene: TRBD1; CDR3aa: CASSLQGLEDGYTF; CDR3nt: TGCGCCAGCAGCCTACAGGGGTTAGAGGATGGCTACACCTTC
abundance: once; v_gene: TRBV5-4; j_gene: TRBJ2-3; d_gene: TRBD1; CDR3aa: CASSPPLTGGSDTQYF; CDR3nt: TGTGCCAGCAGCCCACCCCTGACAGGGGGCTCGGATACGCAGTATTTT
abundance: -; v_gene: TRBV18; j_gene: TRBJ1-2; d_gene: TRBD1; CDR3aa: CASSPRGQGGYGYTF; CDR3nt: TGTGCCAGCTCACCACGGGGACAGGGAGGCTATGGCTACACCTTC
abundance: -; v_gene: TRBV29-1; j_gene: TRBJ2-7; d_gene: -; CDR3aa: CSVGQLQGSVGEQYF; CDR3nt: TGCAGCGTTGGCCAACTACAGGGTTCGGTGGGCGAGCAGTACTTC
abundance: -; v_gene: TRBV30; j_gene: TRBJ2-7; d_gene: TRBD2; CDR3aa: CAWSPGLAGGRQYF; CDR3nt: TGTGCCTGGAGTCCGGGACTAGCGGGAGGGCGGCAGTACTTC
abundance: -; v_gene: TRBV13; j_gene: TRBJ2-1; d_gene: -; CDR3aa: CASSSRRKNEQFF; CDR3nt: TGTGCCAGCAGCAGCCGGAGGAAGAATGAGCAGTTCTTC
abundance: -; v_gene: TRBV6-4; j_gene: TRBJ1-1; d_gene: TRBD1; CDR3aa: CASSLRTGQKAFF; CDR3nt: TGTGCCAGCAGTTTACGGACAGGGCAAAAAGCTTTCTTT
abundance: -; v_gene: TRBV5-8; j_gene: TRBJ2-7; d_gene: -; CDR3aa: CASSPSGGDYEQYF; CDR3nt: TGTGCCAGCAGCCCCTCTGGCGGGGATTACGAGCAGTACTTC
abundance: -; v_gene: TRBV7-3; j_gene: TRBJ2-2; d_gene: -; CDR3aa: CASSLSPGQINTGELFF; CDR3nt: TGTGCCAGCAGCTTATCTCCGGGACAAATTAACACCGGGGAGCTGTTTTTT
abundance: -; v_gene: TRBV2; j_gene: TRBJ2-1; d_gene: TRBD2; CDR3aa: CASSYSGRPQFF; CDR3nt: TGTGCCAGCAGTTACAGCGGGAGGCCCCAGTTCTTC
abundance: -; v_gene: TRBV7-3; j_gene: TRBJ1-1; d_gene: -; CDR3aa: CASSLSGRSTEAFF; CDR3nt: TGTGCCAGCAGCTTAAGCGGTCGGAGCACTGAAGCTTTCTTT
abundance: -; v_gene: TRBV7-9; j_gene: TRBJ2-1; d_gene: -; CDR3aa: CASRSTYNNEQFF; CDR3nt: TGTGCCAGCAGGTCGACGTACAACAATGAGCAGTTCTTC
abundance: -; v_gene: TRBV7-2; j_gene: TRBJ2-7; d_gene: TRBD2; CDR3aa: CASRVGTSGQYEQYF; CDR3nt: TGTGCCAGCAGGGTAGGGACTAGCGGACAATACGAGCAGTACTTC
abundance: -; v_gene: TRBV5-5; j_gene: TRBJ2-6; d_gene: -; CDR3aa: CASRQVYSGANVLTF; CDR3nt: TGTGCCAGCCGACAGGTTTACTCTGGGGCCAACGTCCTGACTTTC
abundance: -; v_gene: TRBV7-2; j_gene: TRBJ1-5; d_gene: -; CDR3aa: CASSLEGIGADQPQHF; CDR3nt: TGTGCCAGCAGCTTAGAGGGAATTGGGGCGGATCAGCCCCAGCATTTT
abundance: few; v_gene: TRBV25-1; j_gene: TRBJ2-5; d_gene: TRBD2; CDR3aa: CASSEGRLAGTETQYF; CDR3nt: TGTGCCAGCAGTGAAGGTCGCCTAGCGGGCACAGAGACCCAGTACTTC
abundance: -; v_gene: TRBV2; j_gene: TRBJ1-2; d_gene: TRBD1; CDR3aa: CARLQDRTLDGYTF; CDR3nt: TGTGCCAGACTCCAGGACAGGACTTTGGATGGCTACACCTTC
abundance: -; v_gene: TRBV5-1; j_gene: TRBJ2-1; d_gene: TRBD1; CDR3aa: CASSLEPGQSYNEQFF; CDR3nt: TGCGCCAGCAGCTTGGAACCGGGACAGTCCTACAATGAGCAGTTCTTC